These 9 T cell receptor beta chains share one sample of origin, sequenced in a study of T cell changes during pregnancy in multiple sclerosis. Measured with immunoSEQ multiplex PCR; TCRdb has only the in-frame clones, and not every one. The table shows about 58,000 clones, with roughly nine tenths occurring only once. This specimen consisted of CD4+ T cells from peripheral blood mononuclear cells, obtained after pregnancy. These receptors came from a female donor in good health, enrolled as a control in a pregnancy study.

The chain employs TRBV7-9 and TRBJ2-1; 7 bases align to TRBD2. The J segment lost 3 bases and the V segment lost 6 bases, leaving 14 bases of the junction unmatched. CDR3 length equals 17 residues. In germline, CDR1 is SEHNR, CDR2 FQNEAQ (reference sequence). DNA for the CDR3: TGTGCCAGCAGTCTACCAGCGGGACCCTCAGGCTACAATGAGCAGTTCTTC. Translating it yields CASSLPAGPSGYNEQFF.

In this sample, this clone turned up once. The chain has TRBV7-2 and TRBJ1-5, with 10 bases aligning to TRBD1. The CDR3 length is 16 residues. Germline lookup yields CDR1 SGHTA and CDR2 FQGNSA. After removal of 5 bases from V and 7 bases from J, the junction contained 11 bases not matched to a gene. CDR3 amino acids: CASSLRTGGGEQPQHF. The CDR3 DNA reads as TGTGCCAGCAGCCTAAGGACAGGGGGAGGGGAGCAGCCCCAGCATTTT.

This sequence joins TRBV19 and TRBJ1-1; D is ambiguous. The CDR3 is 16 residues long. The germline V and J ends were trimmed by 2 bases and 5 bases, with 18 bases remaining between them. Looked up from germline, CDR1 is LNHDA and CDR2 is SQIVND (reference sequence). CDR3 protein: CASSILGQVDRTEAFF. CDR3 nucleotides: TGTGCCAGTAGTATACTGGGCCAGGTGGATAGGACTGAAGCTTTCTTT.

J is TRBJ2-7 and V is TRBV7-2; TRBD2 agrees at 10 bases. The CDR3 is 14 amino acids. V lost 5 bases to trimming and J lost 6 bases; unmatched junction nucleotides: 7. CDR1 SGHTA and CDR2 FQGNSA come from the germline V gene. CDR3 bases: TGTGCCAGCAGCCTTACTAGCGGGGCGTCCGAGCAGTACTTC. Residues: CASSLTSGASEQYF.

The rearrangement joins TRBV7-2 to TRBJ2-7; 12 bases are a match to TRBD2. The CDR3 loop spans 15 amino acids. Germline trimming cut 5 bases from V and 2 bases from J; bases unmatched to any gene: 4. Germline CDR1 SGHTA, CDR2 FQGNSA. The CDR3 here is CASSPRLAGAYEQYF. The CDR3 bases are TGTGCCAGCAGCCCGAGACTAGCGGGGGCCTACGAGCAGTACTTC.

The V call is TRBV4-1, the J call TRBJ1-4, with a weak D call TRBD1 (6 bases). The germline V gene has CDR1 MGHRA and CDR2 YSYEKL. This CDR3 is built from 14 residues. V lost 4 bases and J lost 4, with 10 bases in between. The CDR3 nucleotides read TGCGCCAGCAGCCTGCAGGGGTATAATGAAAAACTGTTTTTT. Its translation is CASSLQGYNEKLFF.

V and J are TRBV5-5 and TRBJ2-7, with 8 bases matching TRBD1. J was trimmed by 6 bases and V by 4 bases; bases with no gene match: 6. CDR1 and CDR2 (germline): SGHKS, YYEKEE (reference sequence). The CDR3 loop spans 13 amino acids. The CDR3 region has the DNA TGTGCCAGCAGCAAAGGACAGGGTCCCGAGCAGTACTTC. It translates to CASSKGQGPEQYF.

The chain employs TRBV7-2 and TRBJ2-7; 7 positions agree with TRBD2. The CDR3 runs to 15 residues. The ends lost 2 bases at V and 0 bases at J; junction bases unmatched: 4. Germline V gene sequence: CDR1 SGHTA, CDR2 FQGNSA. The CDR3 nucleotides read TGTGCCAGCAGCTTATTAGCGGGCCTCTCCTACGAGCAGTACTTC. As protein: CASSLLAGLSYEQYF.

V is TRBV7-2 and J is TRBJ2-3, with 9 bases lining up with TRBD1. The CDR3 has 15 residues. The germline CDR1 and CDR2 sequences are SGHTA and FQGNSA. The V and J ends lost 4 bases and 2 bases, in that order; junction bases with no gene match: 4. CDR3 residues: CASSSGTGYTDTQYF. The CDR3 region has the DNA TGTGCCAGCAGCTCCGGGACAGGGTACACAGATACGCAGTATTTT.